Listed below are T cell receptor beta chains from one sample, sequenced in a study of blood T cell repertoires in COVID-19. Here immunoSEQ multiplex PCR was the method, and the copy in TCRdb shows in-frame clones only, minus some. The sample lists fewer than 350,000 clones; roughly 90% were seen once. Sequenced input: PBMCs or T cells enriched from blood (not recorded which). The source is a woman aged 18-30 years with acute COVID-19. Each CDR3 is given with its conserved first and last residue. Fields, in order: J gene, D gene, clone size, V gene, CDR3 protein, CDR3 DNA. D genes are given only for firm matches. The size field is filled for only some rows; it gives once, few, many or a size class.

TRBJ1-3 TRBD1 . TRBV4-1 CASSALTGTGNTIYF TGCGCCAGCAGCGCCCTGACAGGGACTGGAAACACCATATATTTT
TRBJ2-2 . . TRBV7-3 CASSLNPGDAGELFF TGTGCCAGCAGCTTAAATCCGGGAGACGCCGGGGAGCTGTTTTTT
TRBJ2-7 TRBD1 . TRBV11-2 CASRTWGQGEVEQYF TGTGCCAGCAGGACTTGGGGACAGGGGGAAGTCGAGCAGTACTTC
TRBJ2-1 TRBD2 . TRBV2 CASSEGLAGVNEQFF TGTGCCAGCAGTGAAGGACTAGCGGGAGTCAATGAGCAGTTCTTC
TRBJ2-2 TRBD1 once TRBV3-1/TRBV3-2 CASSLGQHTGELFF TGTGCCAGCAGCCTGGGACAGCACACCGGGGAGCTGTTTTTT
TRBJ1-1 TRBD1 . TRBV30 CAWSGQGKAEAFF TGTGCCTGGAGTGGACAGGGCAAGGCTGAAGCTTTCTTT
TRBJ2-3 TRBD1 . TRBV5-1 CASRGTGTGADTQYF TGCGCCAGCAGGGGGACCGGGACAGGGGCCGATACGCAGTATTTT
TRBJ1-3 . . TRBV27 CASRRVAGPAGNTIYF TGTGCCAGCAGACGAGTGGCAGGGCCGGCTGGAAACACCATATATTTT
TRBJ2-7 TRBD2 . TRBV7-2 CASSQPGLASYEQYF TGTGCCAGCAGCCAACCGGGACTAGCGAGTTACGAGCAGTACTTC
TRBJ1-2 . . TRBV28 CASSLSSTGFYGYTF TGTGCCAGCAGTTTATCCTCTACAGGGTTCTATGGCTACACCTTC
TRBJ1-4 . . TRBV19 CASSIEFGAGEAEKLFF TGTGCCAGTAGTATAGAGTTTGGGGCCGGGGAGGCTGAAAAACTGTTTTTT
TRBJ2-5 . once TRBV6-2/TRBV6-3 CASSYGRQETQYF TGTGCCAGCAGTTATGGGAGACAAGAGACCCAGTACTTC
TRBJ1-5 TRBD1 . TRBV6-5 CASRPTGERNQPQHF TGTGCCAGCAGGCCTACAGGGGAAAGAAATCAGCCCCAGCATTTT
TRBJ2-7 . . TRBV10-2 CASGRGRGSSYEQYF TGCGCCAGCGGAAGGGGCAGGGGCTCTTCCTACGAGCAGTACTTC
TRBJ1-1 . . TRBV5-1 CASSLDSLGTEAFF TGCGCCAGCAGCCTCGACAGTCTGGGCACTGAAGCTTTCTTT
TRBJ2-3 TRBD2 . TRBV24-1 CATTESAGGTDTQYF TGTGCCACCACCGAATCGGCGGGAGGGACAGATACGCAGTATTTT
TRBJ2-7 . . TRBV28 CASSLGLGPHF TGTGCCAGCAGTTTAGGTCTGGGCCCTCACTTC
TRBJ2-5 . few TRBV19 CASSIPTGITGETQYF TGTGCCAGTAGTATCCCCACAGGGATCACTGGGGAGACCCAGTACTTC
TRBJ2-1 TRBD2 . TRBV20-1 CSGKKPSGQFF TGCAGTGGAAAAAAACCTAGCGGCCAGTTCTTC
TRBJ2-1 . . TRBV7-2 CASSLVTGSTYNEQFF TGTGCCAGCAGCTTAGTTACGGGGTCCACCTACAATGAGCAGTTCTTC
TRBJ2-2 . . TRBV4-1 CASSQGPGLTGELFF TGCGCCAGCAGCCAAGGTCCGGGTTTGACCGGGGAGCTGTTTTTT
TRBJ1-4 TRBD1 . TRBV28 CASTYRGRYEKLFF TGTGCCAGCACCTACAGGGGGCGATATGAAAAACTGTTTTTT
TRBJ2-2 TRBD2 few TRBV7-9 CASSLGSGRNTGELFF TGTGCCAGCAGCTTAGGCAGCGGGAGGAACACCGGGGAGCTGTTTTTT
TRBJ1-4 . . TRBV13 CASSLQETTNEKLFF TGTGCCAGCAGCTTGCAGGAAACAACTAATGAAAAACTGTTTTTT
TRBJ2-7 . . TRBV7-2 CASSNTSHVSYEQYF TGTGCCAGCAGCAATACTAGTCATGTCTCCTACGAGCAGTACTTC
TRBJ1-5 TRBD1 . TRBV7-9 CASSLDREVNQPQHF TGTGCCAGCAGCTTGGACAGGGAAGTCAATCAGCCCCAGCATTTT
TRBJ2-5 . . TRBV7-9 CASSFVRQETQYF TGTGCCAGCAGCTTCGTCCGCCAAGAGACCCAGTACTTC
TRBJ2-1 . . TRBV11-2 CASSLGAGIYEQFF TGTGCCAGCAGCTTAGGGGCAGGAATATATGAGCAGTTCTTC
TRBJ2-1 . . TRBV12-1 CASSFGRTSGYNEQFF TGTGCCAGCAGCTTTGGGAGGACTAGCGGTTACAATGAGCAGTTCTTC
TRBJ1-2 . . TRBV5-4 CASSLAFPLQARGGYTF TGTGCCAGCAGCTTGGCGTTTCCTTTACAGGCCAGGGGTGGCTACACCTTC
TRBJ2-6 . . TRBV10-3 CAISESESGANVLTF TGTGCCATCAGTGAGTCGGAGTCTGGGGCCAACGTCCTGACTTTC
TRBJ1-1 TRBD1 . TRBV7-8 CASSLGDRGTTEAFF TGTGCCAGCAGCTTAGGGGACAGGGGGACCACTGAAGCTTTCTTT
TRBJ2-7 TRBD1 . TRBV19 CASSDRGPYEQYF TGTGCCAGTAGCGACAGGGGACCCTACGAGCAGTACTTC
TRBJ1-2 . . TRBV27 CASSGSDYGYTF TGTGCCAGCAGTGGGAGCGACTATGGCTACACCTTC
TRBJ1-5 TRBD1 . TRBV10-2 CASSSTDRGLGQPQHF TGCGCCAGCAGCTCAACCGACAGGGGACTCGGTCAGCCCCAGCATTTT
TRBJ2-2 TRBD1 once TRBV11-2 CASSPREWGQQNTGELFF TGTGCCAGCAGCCCTAGGGAGTGGGGACAGCAAAACACCGGGGAGCTGTTTTTT
TRBJ2-4 . once TRBV24-1 CATSPPGTRNLAKNIQYF TGTGCCACCAGTCCCCCGGGGACTCGAAATCTAGCCAAAAACATTCAGTACTTC
TRBJ2-1 TRBD2 . TRBV3-1/TRBV3-2 CASSLSPSGGRGAFYNEQFF TGTGCCAGCAGCTTATCCCCTTCGGGCGGGAGAGGAGCCTTCTACAATGAGCAGTTCTTC
TRBJ2-5 . . TRBV29-1 CSVDRPVTPGQPQETQYF TGCAGCGTTGATCGACCGGTAACCCCGGGACAACCACAAGAGACCCAGTACTTC
TRBJ2-1 TRBD1 . TRBV24-1 CATSDLGNRDRGRNEQFF TGTGCCACCAGTGATTTGGGTAACCGGGACAGGGGGCGAAATGAGCAGTTCTTC
TRBJ2-3 . . TRBV12-3/TRBV12-4 CASSARGRDTQYF TGTGCCAGCAGCGCCAGGGGTAGGGATACGCAGTATTTT
TRBJ2-1 . . TRBV7-2 CASRDGYHNEQFF TGTGCCAGCAGAGACGGGTACCACAATGAGCAGTTCTTC
TRBJ2-1 TRBD2 . TRBV7-9 CASSPGLAGYNEQFF TGTGCCAGCAGCCCGGGACTAGCGGGTTACAATGAGCAGTTCTTC
TRBJ2-1 TRBD2 once TRBV4-3 CASSQGAGAAYNEQFF TGCGCCAGCAGCCAAGGAGCGGGAGCGGCCTACAATGAGCAGTTCTTC
TRBJ1-4 . . TRBV7-8 CASSLVRRAATNEKLFF TGTGCCAGCAGCTTAGTGCGGCGAGCAGCAACTAATGAAAAACTGTTTTTT
TRBJ2-7 . . TRBV4-1 CASSQWETQGLYSYEQYF TGCGCCAGCAGCCAATGGGAGACTCAGGGGCTCTACTCCTACGAGCAGTACTTC
TRBJ2-1 TRBD2 . TRBV7-9 CASGTGLAGNEQFF TGTGCCAGCGGAACTGGACTAGCGGGTAATGAGCAGTTCTTC
TRBJ1-5 . few TRBV6-6 CASSYSRGGSNQPQHF TGTGCCAGCAGTTACTCGCGGGGTGGCAGCAATCAGCCCCAGCATTTT
TRBJ1-3 . . TRBV28 CASSRGQGNTIYF TGTGCCAGCAGCCGGGGTCAGGGAAACACCATATATTTT
TRBJ2-1 TRBD1 . TRBV5-1 CASSWDSYNEQFF TGCGCCAGCAGCTGGGACAGCTACAATGAGCAGTTCTTC
TRBJ1-2 TRBD1 . TRBV10-3 CAIRGTDSPVGGYTF TGTGCCATCAGAGGGACAGACAGCCCCGTAGGGGGCTACACCTTC
TRBJ2-1 TRBD2 . TRBV15 CATSREVERGVNEQFF TGTGCCACCAGCCGGGAGGTAGAGAGGGGAGTCAATGAGCAGTTCTTC
TRBJ2-1 . . TRBV5-1 CASSLWGDEQFF TGCGCCAGCAGCTTGTGGGGAGATGAGCAGTTCTTC